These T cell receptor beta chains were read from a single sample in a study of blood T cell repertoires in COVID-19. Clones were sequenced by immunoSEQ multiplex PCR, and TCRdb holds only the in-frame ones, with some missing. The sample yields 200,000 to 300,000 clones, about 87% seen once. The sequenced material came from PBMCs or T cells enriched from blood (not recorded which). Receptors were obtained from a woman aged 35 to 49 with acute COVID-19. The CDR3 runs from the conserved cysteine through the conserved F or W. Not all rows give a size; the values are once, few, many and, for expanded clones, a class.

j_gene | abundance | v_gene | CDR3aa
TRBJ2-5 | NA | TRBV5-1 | CASSLAVGDLRQETQYF
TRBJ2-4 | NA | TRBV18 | CASSPPGQGAANIQYF
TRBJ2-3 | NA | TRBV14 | CASSQVLAGVFTDTQYF
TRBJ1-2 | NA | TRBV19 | CASSQQGPTYGYTF
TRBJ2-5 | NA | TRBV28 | CASRPPLGQLYQETQYF
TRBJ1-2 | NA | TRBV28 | CASSRQGVNYGYTF
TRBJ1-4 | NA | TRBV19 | CASGTPGGYEKLFF
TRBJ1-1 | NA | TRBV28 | CASSPQRGRLEAFF
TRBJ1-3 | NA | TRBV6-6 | CASRGTAISGNTIYF
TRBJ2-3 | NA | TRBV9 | CASSRTPTSTDTQYF
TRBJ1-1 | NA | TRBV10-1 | CASSESFGATEAFF
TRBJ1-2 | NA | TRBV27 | CASSLWGTGEGYTF
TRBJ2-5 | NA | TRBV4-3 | CASSQDRASGKQETQYF
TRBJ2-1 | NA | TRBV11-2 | CASSRRIGRENYNEQFF
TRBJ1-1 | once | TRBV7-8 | CASSVTGGMNTEAFF
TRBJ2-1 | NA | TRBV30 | CAWSVRLAGTNEQFF
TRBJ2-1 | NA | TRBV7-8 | CASRRRLAGGFFEQFF
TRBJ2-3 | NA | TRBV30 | CAWSVGLAGALGDTQYF
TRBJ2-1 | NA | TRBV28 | CASSPLAGVYYNEQFF
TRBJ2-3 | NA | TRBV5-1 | CASSSGVDTQYF
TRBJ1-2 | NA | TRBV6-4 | CASSDWTGHGYTF
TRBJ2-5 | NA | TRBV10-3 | CAISESPTGEETQYF
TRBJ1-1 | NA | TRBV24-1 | CATSYNTEAFF
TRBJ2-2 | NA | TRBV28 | CASSLSSAGGNTGELFF
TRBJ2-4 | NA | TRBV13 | CASSFSAGGSKNIQYF
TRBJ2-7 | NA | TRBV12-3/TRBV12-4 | CASSLAGGVEQYF
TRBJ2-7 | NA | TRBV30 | CAWSVRLSAQYF
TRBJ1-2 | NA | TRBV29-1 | CSVERSTGQGSGYTF
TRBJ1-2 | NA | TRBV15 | CATTGGYGYTF
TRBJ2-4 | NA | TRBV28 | CASRDDRGAKNIQYF
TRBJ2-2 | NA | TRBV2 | CASSERTARTGELFF
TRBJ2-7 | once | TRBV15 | CATSNLHREQYF
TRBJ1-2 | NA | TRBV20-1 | CSAIQGNGYTF
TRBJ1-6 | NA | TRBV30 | CASDRASYNSPLHF
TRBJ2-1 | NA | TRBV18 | CASSPGWGDNEQFF
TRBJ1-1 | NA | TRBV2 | CASSVTRGTEAFF
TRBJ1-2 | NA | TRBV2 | CASSDEGGYTF